One and the same sample provided the 32 T cell receptor beta chains below, sequenced in a study of blood T cell repertoires in COVID-19. The table came from immunoSEQ multiplex PCR; TCRdb's copy has only in-frame clones and leaves some out. This table has under 250,000 clones, 70% to 90% appearing once. Sample: peripheral blood. The source is a man in his forties or fifties with COVID-19, enrolled during active disease.

The chain has TRBV3-1 (or the pseudogene TRBV3-2) and TRBJ1-6; TRBD1 might be the D (6 bases). V was clipped by 4 bases and J by 14 bases, with 15 bases between them. CDR3 length equals 13 residues. Germline V gives CDR1 LGHDT, CDR2 YNNKEL (reference sequence). CDR3 DNA: TGTGCCAGCAGCCCGGGACACCGAGGGTCCCTCCACTTT. This gives the protein CASSPGHRGSLHF.

The CDR3 is CGTGGAVDSPLHF. The CDR3 DNA follows: TGTGGGACAGGGGGCGCGGTTGATTCACCCCTCCACTTT. The V call is TRBV5-6, the J call TRBJ1-6, with 11 bases matching TRBD1. CDR1 is SGHDT, CDR2 YYEEEE, per germline. This CDR3 spans 13 amino acids.

The chain links TRBV11-2 to TRBJ2-1, with 9 bases aligning to TRBD2. This CDR3 contains 14 residues. V lost 2 bases, J lost 9 bases, and 5 bases stayed unmatched. Germline V gene data show CDR1 as SGHAT and CDR2 as FQNNGV. The CDR3 DNA sequence: TGTGCCAGCAGCTTACATAGCGGGGGTGTTGAGCAGTTCTTC. Its translation: CASSLHSGGVEQFF.

The chain recombines TRBV11-3 with TRBJ2-7; the match to TRBD1 covers 9 bases. Germline V lookup: CDR1 SGHNT, CDR2 YENEEA. The CDR3 covers 13 residues. The V segment lost 5 bases and the J segment 7 bases; nucleotides outside the gene matches: 6. CDR3 in amino acids: CASSRDRVGEQYF. The CDR3 DNA reads TGTGCCAGCAGCCGGGACAGGGTGGGGGAGCAGTACTTC.

The J gene is TRBJ2-1, the V gene TRBV15, with TRBD1 matching over 9 bases. This CDR3 spans 16 amino acids. The J segment lost 6 bases and the V segment lost 3 bases, leaving 9 bases of the junction unmatched. The germline gives CDR1 LNHNV, CDR2 YYDKDF (reference sequence). The CDR3 sequence is CATSSEDRGTRNEQFF. The CDR3 DNA sequence: TGTGCCACCAGCAGTGAGGACAGGGGAACACGCAATGAGCAGTTCTTC.

The chain has TRBV6-2 or TRBV6-3 and TRBJ2-1; D is perhaps TRBD1 (6 bases). CDR1 MNHEY and CDR2 SVGEGT come from the germline V gene. Deletions cut 2 bases from V and 1 base from J, with 21 bases between. This CDR3 has 19 residues. Here the CDR3 reads CASSYMAAGVRKSYNEQFF. The CDR3 region has the DNA TGTGCCAGCAGTTACATGGCAGCAGGGGTCCGTAAATCCTACAATGAGCAGTTCTTC.

V is TRBV7-9 and J is TRBJ2-1, with TRBD2 matching 8 bases. The trim removed 5 bases at V and 9 bases at J, leaving 3 bases unmatched. Germline CDR1 SEHNR, CDR2 FQNEAQ (reference sequence). The CDR3 covers 12 residues. CDR3 amino acids: CASSPGGGEQFF. The CDR3 DNA follows: TGTGCCAGCAGCCCGGGGGGGGGTGAGCAGTTCTTC. Variable domain in full (rest from reference TRBV7-9 and TRBJ2-1): DTGVSQNPRHKITKRGQNVTFRCDPISEHNRLYWYRQTLGQGPEFLTYFQNEAQLEKSRLLSDRFSAERPKGSFSTLEIQRTEQGDSAMYLCASSPGGGEQFFGPGTRLTVL.

The CDR3 DNA follows: TGTGCCAGCAGTTACTCCTCCGGGACTAACTACAATGAGCAGTTCTTC. Protein product: CASSYSSGTNYNEQFF. This sequence joins TRBV6-5 and TRBJ2-1; 7 bases are shared with TRBD2. The CDR3 has 16 amino acids. Trimming at V came to 0 bases and at J to 3 bases, leaving 5 bases not matched to a gene. Germline V lookup: CDR1 MNHEY, CDR2 SVGAGI.

J is TRBJ2-6 and V is TRBV19, with 7 bases lining up with TRBD1. CDR1 LNHDA and CDR2 SQIVND come from the germline V gene (reference sequence). The trim removed 8 bases at V and 0 bases at J, leaving 4 bases unmatched. This CDR3 is 15 amino acids long. DNA of the CDR3: TGTGCCAGTTCCGGGACAGCCTCTGGGGCCAACGTCCTGACTTTC. It codes for CASSGTASGANVLTF.

This chain connects TRBV5-1 to TRBJ2-7, with 10 bases lining up with TRBD2. The CDR3 contains 15 residues. The germline V gene encodes CDR1 SGHRS and CDR2 YFSETQ. The J segment lost 5 bases and the V segment lost 6 bases, leaving 11 bases of the junction unmatched. CDR3: CASTKASGRFDEQYF. In nucleotides, the CDR3 is TGCGCCAGCACCAAAGCTAGCGGGAGATTTGACGAGCAGTACTTC.

V and J are TRBV1 and TRBJ1-3. TRBV1 is labeled a pseudogene. The CDR3 spans 13 residues. DNA of the CDR3: TGCACCAGCAGAACGAGCCTTGAAAACACCATATATTTT. This codes for CTSRTSLENTIYF.

This rearrangement joins TRBV24-1 to TRBJ2-5; 14 bases map to TRBD2. From germline, CDR1 is KGHDR and CDR2 SFDVKD. The CDR3 extends over 16 amino acids. Trimming took 2 bases from V and 4 from J; bases not matched to a gene: 2. The CDR3: CATSDSGLAGVETQYF. The CDR3 DNA is TGTGCCACCAGTGATTCGGGACTAGCGGGAGTAGAGACCCAGTACTTC.

With respect to this clone: The same CDR3 is also encoded by other DNA sequences in this sample. The rearrangement joins TRBV18 to TRBJ2-1; possible D gene TRBD2, 5 bases. The CDR3 covers 16 residues. V lost 0 bases, J lost 0 bases, and 9 bases lay in between. Germline assignment: CDR1 KGHSH and CDR2 LQKENI. In nucleotides, the CDR3 is TGTGCCAGCTCACCACCGTCAGGAGGCTCCTACAATGAGCAGTTCTTC. Amino acid sequence: CASSPPSGGSYNEQFF.

In this sample, this clone turned up once. This chain uses TRBV7-9 with TRBJ2-3; 8 nucleotides agree with TRBD2. CDR1 is SEHNR, CDR2 FQNEAQ, per germline (reference sequence). Trimming cost V 4 bases and J 5 bases; bases outside gene matches: 17. The CDR3 sequence is 18 residues long. CDR3 residues: CASSSSGAAGVPRDTQYF. The CDR3, as DNA: TGTGCCAGCAGCTCATCCGGGGCAGCGGGGGTACCGAGAGATACGCAGTATTTT.

This chain links TRBV5-1 with TRBJ2-5; tentative D call: TRBD1 (5 bases). CDR3 size: 14 residues. Trimming took off 6 bases at V and 5 bases at J, with 17 bases between the two ends. Germline assignment: CDR1 SGHRS and CDR2 YFSETQ. The CDR3 DNA follows: TGCGCCAGCACATTTGCAGGGCTGGAGGAGACCCAGTACTTC. Translated: CASTFAGLEETQYF.

The chain couples TRBV4-3 to TRBJ2-1; D possibly corresponds to TRBD1 (6 bases). Between the trimmed V and J ends, which lost 2 bases and 7 bases, there was a span of 12 bases. The CDR3 spans 14 residues. CDR1 and CDR2 from the germline V gene are LGHNA and YSLEER. Here the CDR3 reads CASSQNGQGNEQFF. Written as DNA, the CDR3 is TGCGCCAGCAGCCAAAATGGGCAGGGGAATGAGCAGTTCTTC.

The chain couples TRBV5-4 to TRBJ2-7, with 9 bases lining up with TRBD1. Trimming at V came to 4 bases and at J to 3 bases, leaving 5 bases not matched to a gene. Germline loops: CDR1 SGHNT, CDR2 YYREEE (reference sequence). The CDR3 is 14 residues long. This CDR3 is CASSTRDRDYEQYF. The CDR3 region has the DNA TGTGCCAGCAGCACCCGGGACAGGGACTACGAGCAGTACTTC.

J is TRBJ1-3 and V is TRBV2; 7 bases are a match to TRBD1. Per the germline V gene, CDR1 is SNHLY and CDR2 is FYNNEI. V trimming: 5 bases; J trimming: 4 bases; junction bases outside the gene matches: 5. The CDR3 runs 14 residues. The CDR3 loop reads CASSKDRAGNTIYF. Written as DNA, the CDR3 is TGTGCCAGCAGTAAAGACAGGGCCGGAAACACCATATATTTT.

V is TRBV6-5 and J is TRBJ2-7; no reliable D call. V lost 11 bases and J lost 1, with 15 bases in between. Per germline, CDR1 MNHEY and CDR2 SVGAGI. The CDR3 totals 13 residues. CDR3: CALKDGSSYEQYF. CDR3 nucleotides: TGTGCCCTTAAAGATGGCAGTTCCTACGAGCAGTACTTC.

V usage is TRBV7-2 and J usage is TRBJ1-4, with 7 bases that match TRBD1. V was pared by 3 bases and J by 3 bases, with 4 bases of the junction left unmatched. Germline V CDR1 and CDR2: SGHTA, FQGNSA. The length of the CDR3 is 15 residues. CDR3 sequence (DNA): TGTGCCAGCAGCTTGACCAGGGGGTCTAATGAAAAACTGTTTTTT. This codes for CASSLTRGSNEKLFF.

The J gene is TRBJ1-1, the V gene TRBV12-5; perhaps TRBD1 as D (5 bases). The CDR3 runs 15 residues. Per germline, CDR1 LGHNT and CDR2 FRNRAP. V lost 1 base and J lost 1, with 10 bases in between. The CDR3 DNA reads TGTGCTAGTGGTTTGGATGGGGGGAGGAACACTGAAGCTTTCTTT. As protein: CASGLDGGRNTEAFF.

V usage is TRBV30 and J usage is TRBJ2-1; 7 positions agree with TRBD2. V shed 7 bases, J shed 2 bases, and the junction held 11 bases outside the gene matches. The germline V gene encodes CDR1 GTSNPN and CDR2 SVGIG (reference sequence). CDR3 length: 15 residues. DNA for the CDR3: TGTGCCTCAGAAGGTGGCGGGGGACCCTACAATGAGCAGTTCTTC. Translated: CASEGGGGPYNEQFF.

The rearrangement joins TRBV6-5 to TRBJ1-5; the match to TRBD1 covers 7 bases. The trim removed 7 bases at V and 0 bases at J, leaving 6 bases unmatched. Germline loops: CDR1 MNHEY, CDR2 SVGAGI. The CDR3 contains 15 residues. The CDR3 DNA is TGTGCCAGCAAGGAGGGGGCAGTTAGCAATCAGCCCCAGCATTTT. It translates to CASKEGAVSNQPQHF.

The rearrangement uses TRBV6-4 and TRBJ1-6; no firm D call. V was clipped by 5 bases and J by 9 bases, with 14 bases between them. Looked up from germline, CDR1 is MRHNA and CDR2 is SNTAGT. The CDR3 runs to 14 residues. CDR3 sequence reads: CASSPPGGGSPLHF. The CDR3 nucleotides read TGTGCCAGCAGTCCCCCTGGCGGTGGTTCACCCCTCCACTTT.

Here the CDR3 reads CASSYSTGGAVGELFF. The DNA for the CDR3 is TGTGCCAGCAGTTACTCGACAGGGGGCGCGGTCGGGGAGCTGTTTTTT. The V gene is TRBV6-5, the J gene TRBJ2-2, with TRBD1 matching 10 bases. The V and J ends lost 0 bases and 7 bases, in that order; junction bases with no gene match: 5. Looked up from germline, CDR1 is MNHEY and CDR2 is SVGAGI. CDR3 length: 16 residues.

This chain links TRBV28 with TRBJ1-2; tentative D call: TRBD1 (5 bases). The CDR3 runs to 18 residues. Germline V gives CDR1 MDHEN, CDR2 SYDVKM. Trimming cost V 4 bases and J 0 bases, with 21 bases left between them. CDR3: CASSSDQGFLRTNYGYTF. The DNA for the CDR3 is TGTGCCAGCAGTTCCGACCAGGGCTTTTTGAGAACTAACTATGGCTACACCTTC.

This clone was seen only a few times. The chain recombines TRBV7-8 with TRBJ2-2; weak D call: TRBD2 (5 bases). Per germline, CDR1 SGHVS and CDR2 FQNEAQ. The germline V and J ends were trimmed by 1 base and 6 bases, with 12 bases remaining between them. CDR3 size: 15 residues. CDR3 protein: CASSLEGVVAGELFF. The CDR3, as DNA: TGTGCCAGCAGCTTAGAGGGAGTAGTCGCCGGGGAGCTGTTTTTT.

V is TRBV18 and J is TRBJ1-5; the D is unclear. V shed 2 bases and J shed 3 bases, with 8 bases lying between them. Germline CDR1 is KGHSH and CDR2 is LQKENI. The CDR3 runs 14 residues. The CDR3 protein is CASSPLGINQPQHF. Here the CDR3 DNA reads TGTGCCAGCTCACCATTGGGCATCAATCAGCCCCAGCATTTT.

The chain has TRBV19 and TRBJ2-3; D is perhaps TRBD1 (5 bases). Trimming stripped 5 bases from V and 1 base from J, with 13 bases between. The CDR3 length is 15 residues. Germline-derived CDR1 and CDR2 are LNHDA and SQIVND (reference sequence). CDR3 in amino acids: CASSPGEGGTDTQYF. The CDR3 DNA is TGTGCCAGTAGTCCAGGTGAAGGGGGCACAGATACGCAGTATTTT.

The rearrangement uses TRBV3-1 (or the pseudogene TRBV3-2) and TRBJ2-3, with TRBD2 matching 9 bases. V lost 0 bases and J lost 5; bases outside the gene matches: 6. The CDR3 contains 16 residues. Germline CDR1 LGHDT, CDR2 YNNKEL (reference sequence). The CDR3 reads CASSQELAGTGDTQYF. In nucleotides, the CDR3 is TGTGCCAGCAGCCAAGAGCTAGCGGGGACTGGAGATACGCAGTATTTT.

J is TRBJ2-5 and V is TRBV2, with 7 bases lining up with TRBD1. Per the germline V gene, CDR1 is SNHLY and CDR2 is FYNNEI. The CDR3 has 15 residues. Germline trimming cut 7 bases from V and 2 bases from J; bases unmatched to any gene: 10. The CDR3 reads CASMLTGARQETQYF. In DNA form, the CDR3 reads TGTGCCAGCATGCTCACAGGGGCTCGGCAAGAGACCCAGTACTTC.

This chain joins TRBV5-6 and TRBJ2-3; 9 bases are a match to TRBD1. Germline V CDR1 and CDR2: SGHDT, YYEEEE. CDR3 length: 17 residues. V was clipped by 4 bases and J by 0 bases; unmatched bases: 9. This CDR3 reads CASSIPTGGVSTDTQYF. The CDR3 region has the DNA TGTGCCAGCAGCATCCCCACAGGGGGCGTAAGCACAGATACGCAGTATTTT.